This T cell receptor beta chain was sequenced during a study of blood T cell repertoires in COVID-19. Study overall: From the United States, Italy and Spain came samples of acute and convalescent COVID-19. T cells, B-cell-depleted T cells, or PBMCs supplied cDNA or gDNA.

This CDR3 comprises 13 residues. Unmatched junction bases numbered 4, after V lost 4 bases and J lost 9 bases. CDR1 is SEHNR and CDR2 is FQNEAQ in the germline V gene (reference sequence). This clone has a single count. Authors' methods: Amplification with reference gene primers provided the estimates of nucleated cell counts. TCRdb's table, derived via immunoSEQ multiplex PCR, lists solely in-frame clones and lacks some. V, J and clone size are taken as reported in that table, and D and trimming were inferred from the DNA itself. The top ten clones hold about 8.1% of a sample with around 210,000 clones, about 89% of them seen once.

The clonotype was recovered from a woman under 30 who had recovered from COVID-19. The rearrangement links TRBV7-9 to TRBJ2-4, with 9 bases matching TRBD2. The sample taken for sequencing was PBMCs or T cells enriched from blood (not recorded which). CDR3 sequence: CASSSTSGGIQYF. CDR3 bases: TGTGCCAGCAGCTCGACTAGCGGTGGCATTCAGTACTTC.